This TCR beta chain was identified during a study of shared clonotypes between healthy human individuals. Study-level background: The plates for each donor numbered three CD4 naive, three CD4 memory, two CD8 naive and one CD8 memory. The study's findings and limits: The rarefaction results pointed to incomplete sorted-subset sequencing despite large depth.

With V trimmed by 3 bases and J by 2 bases, 13 bases remained unmatched. Per germline, CDR1 MDHEN and CDR2 SYDVKM. CDR3 length equals 17 residues. Note on this clone: Its target is not known.

An even split of each subset's genomic DNA across several immunoSEQ plates was performed. The assay was immunoSEQ multiplex PCR, and TCRdb's table has in-frame clones only and misses some. This table holds approximately 2,000,000 clones, about nine tenths found once. The clonotype comes from a young man in good health. Some clones in this sample may be carry-over from other donors' samples. The sequencing sample was made of naive CD4+ T cells from PBMCs. Stated subset: CD45RA+ positively selected. The rearrangement links TRBV28 to TRBJ2-7, with 7 bases aligning to TRBD1. The CDR3 region is CASSFPPGQSFTYEQYF. CDR3 in DNA: TGTGCCAGCAGTTTCCCCCCGGGACAGAGCTTTACCTACGAGCAGTACTTC.